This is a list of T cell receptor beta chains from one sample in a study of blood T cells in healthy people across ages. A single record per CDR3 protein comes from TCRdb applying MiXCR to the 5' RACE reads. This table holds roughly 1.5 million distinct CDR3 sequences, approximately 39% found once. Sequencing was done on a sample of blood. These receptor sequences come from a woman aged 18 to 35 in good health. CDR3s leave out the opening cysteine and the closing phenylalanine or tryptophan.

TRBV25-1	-	ASSESGNSYEQY
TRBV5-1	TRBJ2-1	ASSPGWGNVYNEQF
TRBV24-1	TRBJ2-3	ATSDVNSGRMQY
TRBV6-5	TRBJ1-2	ASRKTGEGGYT
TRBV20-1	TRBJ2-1	SARASSGGDYNEQF
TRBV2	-	ASSDGYNEQY
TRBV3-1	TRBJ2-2	ASGDYSTAAGELF
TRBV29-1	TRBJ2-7	SVEDPGQLYEQY
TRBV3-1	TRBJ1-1	ASSLMLTLNTEAF
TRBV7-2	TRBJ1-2	ASSSFTGNYGYT
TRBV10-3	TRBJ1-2	AISVSGNYGYT
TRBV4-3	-	ASSHTGLAASYEQY
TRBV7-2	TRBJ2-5	ASSFRTSGILETQY
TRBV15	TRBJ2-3	ATSRVSGGTDTQY
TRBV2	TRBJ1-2	AGSAGQGAFYGYT
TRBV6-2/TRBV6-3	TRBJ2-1	ASTLTTLTETQF
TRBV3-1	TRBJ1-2	ASSSWTTEDGGYT
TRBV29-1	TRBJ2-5	SVTGTGVRETQY
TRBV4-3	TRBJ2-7	ASSQAASRGYEQY
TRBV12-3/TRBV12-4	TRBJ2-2	ASSLGSRRDTGELF
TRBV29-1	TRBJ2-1	SADITIYNEQF
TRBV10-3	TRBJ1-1	VIKGQGSVTEAF
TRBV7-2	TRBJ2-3	ASSLVGTGITDTQY
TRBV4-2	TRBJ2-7	ASSQAGVEDEQY
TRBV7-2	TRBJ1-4	ASSFDPDRDEKLF
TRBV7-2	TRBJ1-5	ASSFWTGDQPQH
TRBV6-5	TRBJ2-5	ASSSPASPRGETQY
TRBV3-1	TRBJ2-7	ASSQRENEQY
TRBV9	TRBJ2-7	ASSAGYEQY
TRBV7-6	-	ASSSSGGALSNEQY
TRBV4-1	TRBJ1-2	ASSQGTGANYGYT
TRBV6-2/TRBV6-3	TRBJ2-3	ASTLGYTQY
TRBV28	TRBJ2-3	ASSFARDTQY
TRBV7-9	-	ASSYGTDEQY
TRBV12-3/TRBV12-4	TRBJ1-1	ASSLQGRDTEAF
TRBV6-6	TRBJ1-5	ASNPPRGRWSNQPQH
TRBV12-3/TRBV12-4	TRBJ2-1	ASSHRGGASYNEQF
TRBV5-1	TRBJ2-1	ASTLTAGPYNEQF
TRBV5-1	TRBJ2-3	ASSFADFITDTQY
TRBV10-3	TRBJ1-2	AMAKTGYYGYT
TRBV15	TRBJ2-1	ATSRDTGDEQF
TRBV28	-	ASSLTGVLFYEQY
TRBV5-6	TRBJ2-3	ASSTGFGDTQY
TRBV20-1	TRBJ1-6	SARTGGHNSPLH
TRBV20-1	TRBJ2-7	SARSVSSYEQY
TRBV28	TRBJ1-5	ASHHPYNNQPPH
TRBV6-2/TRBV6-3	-	ACSQPGQEFDEQY
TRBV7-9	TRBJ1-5	ASSHTGRSNQPQH
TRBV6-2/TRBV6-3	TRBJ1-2	ATESTGEFYGYT
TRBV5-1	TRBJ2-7	ASSLGRPVDEQY
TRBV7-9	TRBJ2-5	ASSSWDRAQETQY
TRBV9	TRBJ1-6	ASSLRTVSSYNSPLH
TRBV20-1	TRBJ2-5	SAREGTYQETQY
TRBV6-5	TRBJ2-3	ASSYSWGSDTQY
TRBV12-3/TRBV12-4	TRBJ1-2	ASSLGSLLANYGYT
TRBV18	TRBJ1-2	ASSIAGFGYT
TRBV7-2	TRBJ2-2	ASSSGLAGPGELF
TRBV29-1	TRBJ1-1	NFRDSGGSNTEAF